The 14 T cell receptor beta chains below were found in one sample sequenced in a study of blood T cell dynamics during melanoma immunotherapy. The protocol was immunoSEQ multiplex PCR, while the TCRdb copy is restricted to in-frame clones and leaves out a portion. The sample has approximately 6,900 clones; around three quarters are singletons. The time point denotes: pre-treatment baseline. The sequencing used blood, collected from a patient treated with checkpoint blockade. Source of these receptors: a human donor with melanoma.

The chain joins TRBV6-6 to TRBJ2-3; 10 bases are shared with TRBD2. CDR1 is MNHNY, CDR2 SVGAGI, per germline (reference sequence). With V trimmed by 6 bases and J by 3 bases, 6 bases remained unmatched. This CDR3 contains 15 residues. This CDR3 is CASSLLAGMTDTQYF. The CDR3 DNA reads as TGTGCCAGCAGCCTACTAGCGGGAATGACAGATACGCAGTATTTT.

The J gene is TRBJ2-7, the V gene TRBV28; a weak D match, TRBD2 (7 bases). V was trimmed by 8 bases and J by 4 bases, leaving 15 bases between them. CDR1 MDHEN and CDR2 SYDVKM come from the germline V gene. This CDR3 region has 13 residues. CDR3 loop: CASGGGGRYEQYF. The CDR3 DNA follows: TGTGCCAGCGGGGGGGGCGGTCGGTACGAGCAGTACTTC.

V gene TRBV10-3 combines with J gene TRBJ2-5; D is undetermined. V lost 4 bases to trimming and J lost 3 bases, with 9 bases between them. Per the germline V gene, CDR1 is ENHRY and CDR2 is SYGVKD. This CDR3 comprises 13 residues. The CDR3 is CAISVTGKETQYF. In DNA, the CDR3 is TGTGCCATCAGTGTGACTGGGAAAGAGACCCAGTACTTC.

The CDR3 is CASSDRSRSEQYF. The CDR3 DNA reads TGTGCCAGCAGTGATCGATCCCGCTCCGAGCAGTACTTC. The chain combines TRBV2 with TRBJ2-7, with D unresolved. The germline V and J ends were trimmed by 3 bases and 6 bases, with 12 bases remaining between them. Germline values: CDR1 SNHLY, CDR2 FYNNEI. This CDR3 is built from 13 residues.

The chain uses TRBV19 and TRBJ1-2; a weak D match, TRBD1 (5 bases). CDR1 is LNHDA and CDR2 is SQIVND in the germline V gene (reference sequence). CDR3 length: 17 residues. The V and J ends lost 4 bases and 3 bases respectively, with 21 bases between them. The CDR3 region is CASSTSSGGAPHYGYTF. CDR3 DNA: TGTGCCAGTAGTACCTCATCGGGAGGGGCACCCCACTATGGCTACACCTTC.

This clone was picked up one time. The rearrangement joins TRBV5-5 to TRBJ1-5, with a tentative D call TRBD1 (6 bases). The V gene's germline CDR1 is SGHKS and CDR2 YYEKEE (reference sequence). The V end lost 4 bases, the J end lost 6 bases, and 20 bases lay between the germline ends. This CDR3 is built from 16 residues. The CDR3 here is CASSPGQTAVIQPQHF. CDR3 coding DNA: TGTGCCAGCAGCCCCGGACAGACGGCCGTAATTCAGCCCCAGCATTTT.

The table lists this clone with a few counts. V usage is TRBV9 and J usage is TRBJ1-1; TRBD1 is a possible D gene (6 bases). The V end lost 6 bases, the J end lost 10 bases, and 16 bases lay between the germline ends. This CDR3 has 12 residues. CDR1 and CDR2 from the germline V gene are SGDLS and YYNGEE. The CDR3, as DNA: TGTGCCAGCAAGAGGGAGGGGGGGGCAGCTTTCTTT. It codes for CASKREGGAAFF.

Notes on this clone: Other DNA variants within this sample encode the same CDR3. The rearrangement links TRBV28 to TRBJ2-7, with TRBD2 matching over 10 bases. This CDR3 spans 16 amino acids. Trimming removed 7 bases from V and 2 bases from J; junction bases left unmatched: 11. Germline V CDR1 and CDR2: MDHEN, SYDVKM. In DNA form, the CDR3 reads TGTGCCAGCATATCCAGCGGGGGGGACAAGACCTACGAGCAGTACTTC. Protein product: CASISSGGDKTYEQYF.

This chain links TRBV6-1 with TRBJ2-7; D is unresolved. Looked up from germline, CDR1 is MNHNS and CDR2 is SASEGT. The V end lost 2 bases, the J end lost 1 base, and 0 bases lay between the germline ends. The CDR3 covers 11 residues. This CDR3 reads CASSESYEQYF. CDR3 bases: TGTGCCAGCAGTGAATCCTACGAGCAGTACTTC.

CDR3 DNA sequence: TGCGCCAGCAGCTTGGCAGTAGCGGGAGGCTTTGAGCAGTTCTTC. It is translated as CASSLAVAGGFEQFF. The J gene is TRBJ2-1, the V gene TRBV5-1; 10 bases are shared with TRBD2. This CDR3 contains 15 residues. V lost 0 bases, J lost 9 bases, and 6 bases stayed unmatched. The germline V gene encodes CDR1 SGHRS and CDR2 YFSETQ.

The CDR3 reads CASSRSGTRYNEQFF. CDR3 DNA: TGTGCCAGCAGCCGAAGTGGGACCCGATACAATGAGCAGTTCTTC. This chain connects TRBV7-6 to TRBJ2-1; D is tentatively TRBD1 or TRBD2 (5 bases each). Germline V CDR1 and CDR2: SGHVS, FNYEAQ. V shed 5 bases and J shed 4 bases, with 15 bases lying between them. This CDR3 comprises 15 residues.

For the CDR3, the DNA is TGTGCCAGTAGTATAGGGCCCCGCGCGGGGGGCGGCCATCAGCCCCAGCATTTT. Protein sequence: CASSIGPRAGGGHQPQHF. The chain links TRBV19 to TRBJ1-5; TRBD1 is a possible D gene (6 bases). Germline V gene sequence: CDR1 LNHDA, CDR2 SQIVND (reference sequence). The CDR3 has 18 amino acids. Deletions cut 1 base from V and 5 bases from J, with 21 bases between.

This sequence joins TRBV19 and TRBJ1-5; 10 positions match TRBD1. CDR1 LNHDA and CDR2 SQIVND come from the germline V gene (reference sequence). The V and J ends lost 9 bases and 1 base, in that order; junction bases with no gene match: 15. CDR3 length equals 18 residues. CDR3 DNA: TGTGCCAGCAGCAAGACAGGGGGCCTGAGAGTAAGCAATCAGCCCCAGCATTTT. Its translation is CASSKTGGLRVSNQPQHF.

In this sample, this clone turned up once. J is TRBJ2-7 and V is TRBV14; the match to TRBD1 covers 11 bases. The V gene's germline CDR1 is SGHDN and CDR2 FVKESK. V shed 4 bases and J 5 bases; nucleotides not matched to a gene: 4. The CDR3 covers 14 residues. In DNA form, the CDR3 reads TGTGCCAGCAGCCCTTGGACAGGGGGCAACGAGCAGTACTTC. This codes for CASSPWTGGNEQYF.